The 23 T cell receptor beta chains below come from one sample, sequenced in a study of blood T cell repertoires in COVID-19. Only in-frame clones appear in the TCRdb table, and some are missing; sequencing was by immunoSEQ multiplex PCR. The sample gives 150,000 or so clones, roughly 86% of which show up once; 13% to 15% is in the top ten. Sequenced input: peripheral blood. The source is a human donor with acute or convalescent COVID-19. The donor label of this sample is uncertain.

V gene TRBV9 combines with J gene TRBJ2-7; 9 positions agree with TRBD1. Germline loops: CDR1 SGDLS, CDR2 YYNGEE. After removal of 2 bases from V and 2 bases from J, the junction contained 8 bases not matched to a gene. The CDR3 consists of 16 residues. In DNA, the CDR3 is TGTGCCAGCAGCGTTACCCCCCGGACAGGGGCCTACGAGCAGTACTTC. Amino acid sequence: CASSVTPRTGAYEQYF.

The CDR3, as DNA: TGTGCCTGGAGAATCATCTCTGGGGCCAACGTCCTGACTTTC. Translated, it gives CAWRIISGANVLTF. This chain links TRBV30 with TRBJ2-6; D is uncertain. The germline V gene encodes CDR1 GTSNPN and CDR2 SVGIG (reference sequence). With 3 bases removed from V and 0 bases from J, the gap between germline ends came to 6 bases. This CDR3 comprises 14 residues.

This chain links TRBV7-2 with TRBJ1-5; the D is unclear. With 0 bases removed from V and 7 bases from J, the gap between germline ends came to 10 bases. CDR3 size: 14 residues. CDR1 SGHTA and CDR2 FQGNSA come from the germline V gene. Here the CDR3 DNA reads TGTGCCAGCAGCTTAGCGGAGTCCCGGCAGCCCCAGCATTTT. The encoded protein is CASSLAESRQPQHF.

The CDR3 DNA follows: TGTGCCAGCAGCGTCGGGACAGCGGCCTACGAGCAGTACTTC. Translated, it gives CASSVGTAAYEQYF. The chain employs TRBV11-2 and TRBJ2-7; 7 bases are shared with TRBD1. V shed 5 bases and J 2 bases; nucleotides not matched to a gene: 6. Per the germline V gene, CDR1 is SGHAT and CDR2 is FQNNGV. CDR3 size: 14 residues.

The chain has TRBV3-1 (or the pseudogene TRBV3-2) and TRBJ1-4; D uncertain. Germline V gene data show CDR1 as LGHDT and CDR2 as YNNKEL (reference sequence). The CDR3 extends over 12 amino acids. Deletions cut 6 bases from V and 7 bases from J, with 9 bases between. The CDR3 protein is CASSMGGEKLFF. In DNA, the CDR3 is TGTGCCAGCAGTATGGGAGGTGAAAAACTGTTTTTT.

The V gene is TRBV19, the J gene TRBJ1-2, with TRBD1 identical over 8 bases. Germline CDR1 is LNHDA and CDR2 is SQIVND (reference sequence). The CDR3 has 17 residues. V shed 6 bases, J shed 4 bases, and the junction held 16 bases outside the gene matches. This chain's CDR3 is CASSLLGQVYGGYGYTF. The DNA for the CDR3 is TGTGCCAGTAGCCTCCTGGGACAGGTGTACGGGGGCTATGGCTACACCTTC.

The chain is built from TRBV6-2 or TRBV6-3 and TRBJ2-5; TRBD2 agrees at 11 bases. The CDR3 extends over 16 amino acids. V trimming: 5 bases; J trimming: 5 bases; junction bases outside the gene matches: 10. CDR1 MNHEY and CDR2 SVGEGT come from the germline V gene. The CDR3: CASSNVAGGAMETQYF. CDR3 bases: TGTGCCAGCAGTAACGTAGCGGGGGGGGCGATGGAGACCCAGTACTTC.

This clone was detected a few times. The chain has TRBV7-8 and TRBJ2-7, with a possible D match to TRBD2 (5 bases). The germline CDR1 and CDR2 sequences are SGHVS and FQNEAQ. The CDR3 consists of 17 residues. Trimming left V 1 base short and J 0 bases short, with 16 bases between. CDR3 in amino acids: CASSLGPRRASSYEQYF. CDR3 nucleotide sequence: TGTGCCAGCAGCTTAGGACCCCGGCGGGCGAGCTCCTACGAGCAGTACTTC.

The chain recombines TRBV6-5 with TRBJ1-2, with 9 bases identical to TRBD1. V gave up 6 bases and J gave up 1 base; unmatched junction bases: 6. Germline CDR1 MNHEY, CDR2 SVGAGI. The CDR3 is 15 residues long. The CDR3 DNA sequence: TGTGCCAGCAGGGGGACAGGGAATATTAACTATGGCTACACCTTC. This translates into CASRGTGNINYGYTF.

This clone was counted a single time. The rearrangement uses TRBV7-3 and TRBJ1-3, with D maybe TRBD1 (6 bases). CDR1 SGHTA and CDR2 FQGTGA come from the germline V gene. The V end lost 8 bases, the J end lost 2 bases, and 13 bases lay between the germline ends. The CDR3 has 14 amino acids. CDR3 coding DNA: TGTGCCAGCGGACCAGGGGCTGCTGGAAACACCATATATTTT. Translating it yields CASGPGAAGNTIYF.

The chain has TRBV6-1 and TRBJ1-5; unclear D gene. The CDR3 is 15 residues long. The V end lost 2 bases, the J end lost 7 bases, and 15 bases lay between the germline ends. Looked up from germline, CDR1 is MNHNS and CDR2 is SASEGT. The CDR3 sequence: CASSEYFLPVQPQHF. CDR3 nucleotide sequence: TGTGCCAGCAGTGAATATTTTCTCCCCGTACAGCCCCAGCATTTT.

The rearrangement joins TRBV11-2 to TRBJ2-7, with 8 bases fitting TRBD1. The germline V gene has CDR1 SGHAT and CDR2 FQNNGV. The CDR3 has 19 residues. Trimming at V came to 2 bases and at J to 0 bases, leaving 15 bases not matched to a gene. The DNA of the CDR3 is TGTGCCAGCAGCTTAAGAGGAGGACAGGGCACCTTAGCCTCCTACGAGCAGTACTTC. It encodes CASSLRGGQGTLASYEQYF. The whole variable domain, remainder taken from reference TRBV11-2 and TRBJ2-7, is EAGVAQSPRYKIIEKRQSVAFWCNPISGHATLYWYQQILGQGPKLLIQFQNNGVVDDSQLPKDRFSAERLKGVDSTLKIQPAKLEDSAVYLCASSLRGGQGTLASYEQYFGPGTRLTVT.

In regard to this clone: At one end, the junction sequence differs from germline, possibly due to a read error. The sample has other DNA sequences that encode this CDR3 too. The chain combines TRBV6-5 with TRBJ2-7; D not resolved. The length of the CDR3 is 14 residues. Germline V gives CDR1 MNHEY, CDR2 SVGAGI. CDR3 residues: CASSYSVGSYEQYF. For the CDR3, the DNA is TGTGCTAGCAGTTACTCGGTCGGGTCCTACGAGCAGTACTTC.

The V call is TRBV6-5, the J call TRBJ2-7, with a possible D match to TRBD2 (5 bases). The CDR3 length is 13 residues. V was pared by 8 bases and J by 2 bases, with 13 bases between. From germline, CDR1 is MNHEY and CDR2 SVGAGI. CDR3 in DNA: TGTGCCAGCTCCTCTCCCGGGGCCTACGAGCAGTACTTC. It encodes CASSSPGAYEQYF.

J is TRBJ2-7 and V is TRBV29-1; TRBD1 matches at 8 bases. In germline, CDR1 is SQVTM, CDR2 ANQGSEA. The CDR3 spans 14 residues. Germline trimming cut 4 bases from V and 7 bases from J; bases unmatched to any gene: 12. CDR3 nucleotides: TGCAGCGTTGCGGGACAGGAGGGTAGCCCTGAGCAGTACTTC. This sequence encodes CSVAGQEGSPEQYF.

This chain uses TRBV27 with TRBJ1-4; the D is unclear. Germline CDR1 reads MNHEY; CDR2 reads SMNVEV (reference sequence). The length of the CDR3 is 15 residues. V lost 3 bases, J lost 5 bases, and 13 bases lay in between. The CDR3 DNA follows: TGTGCCAGCAGTTTTCTTTTTACCAGGAATGAAAAACTGTTTTTT. This translates into CASSFLFTRNEKLFF.

The chain links TRBV29-1 to TRBJ1-6, with 9 bases identical to TRBD1. Germline V gene sequence: CDR1 SQVTM, CDR2 ANQGSEA. The junction had 9 bases not matched to a gene; V was cut back by 7 bases and J by 8 bases. The CDR3 length is 14 residues. CDR3 sequence reads: CSAMTGGNHSPLHF. In DNA, the CDR3 is TGCAGCGCCATGACAGGGGGTAATCATTCACCCCTCCACTTT.

This clone was seen just once. J is TRBJ1-5 and V is TRBV6-5; D possibly corresponds to TRBD1 (5 bases). Trimming removed 2 bases at V and 0 bases at J, with 11 bases between. The CDR3 is 16 residues long. The germline CDR1 and CDR2 sequences are MNHEY and SVGAGI. CDR3 in amino acids: CASSYNGGNSNQPQHF. The CDR3 DNA is TGTGCCAGCAGTTACAATGGGGGGAATAGCAATCAGCCCCAGCATTTT.

CDR3: CAWSRQGEDPPFF. CDR3 coding DNA: TGTGCCTGGAGTCGGCAGGGGGAGGACCCTCCTTTTTTT. The chain recombines TRBV30 with TRBJ1-4; TRBD1 matches 7 bases. The CDR3 length is 13 residues. Germline CDR1 is GTSNPN and CDR2 is SVGIG (reference sequence). J lost 17 bases, V lost 2 bases, and 14 bases had no gene match.

The J gene is TRBJ2-3, the V gene TRBV29-1, with 9 bases matching TRBD1. The V and J ends lost 5 bases and 3 bases, in that order; junction bases with no gene match: 9. Germline V gene sequence: CDR1 SQVTM, CDR2 ANQGSEA. The CDR3 is 15 amino acids. This CDR3 is CSVHRAGTGTDTQYF. CDR3 in DNA: TGCAGCGTTCACCGTGCCGGGACAGGGACAGATACGCAGTATTTT.

The table lists this clone with a few counts. The chain couples TRBV29-1 to TRBJ1-1, with a tentative D call TRBD1 (5 bases). CDR1 and CDR2 from the germline V gene are SQVTM and ANQGSEA. The V end lost 0 bases, the J end lost 3 bases, and 14 bases lay between the germline ends. The length of the CDR3 is 15 residues. This CDR3 reads CSVEDHRFRDTEAFF. In DNA form, the CDR3 reads TGCAGCGTTGAAGATCACAGGTTTAGGGACACTGAAGCTTTCTTT.

This clone was found a few times. The rearrangement uses TRBV4-3 and TRBJ2-3; 14 bases are shared with TRBD2. Germline-derived CDR1 and CDR2 are LGHNA and YSLEER. The ends lost 4 bases at V and 4 bases at J; junction bases unmatched: 4. CDR3 length equals 16 residues. CDR3: CASSPRLAGGPDTQYF. Written as DNA, the CDR3 is TGCGCCAGCAGCCCCAGACTAGCGGGGGGGCCAGATACGCAGTATTTT.

A single count supports this clone. The chain combines TRBV3-1 (or the pseudogene TRBV3-2) with TRBJ2-3, with D perhaps matching TRBD2 (5 bases). V dropped 4 bases and J dropped 0 bases, with 23 bases sitting between them. CDR1 LGHDT and CDR2 YNNKEL come from the germline V gene (reference sequence). The CDR3 is 19 residues long. CDR3 region: CASSPHRTRRPNSTDTQYF. CDR3 DNA: TGTGCCAGCAGCCCCCACCGAACTAGAAGACCAAATAGCACAGATACGCAGTATTTT.